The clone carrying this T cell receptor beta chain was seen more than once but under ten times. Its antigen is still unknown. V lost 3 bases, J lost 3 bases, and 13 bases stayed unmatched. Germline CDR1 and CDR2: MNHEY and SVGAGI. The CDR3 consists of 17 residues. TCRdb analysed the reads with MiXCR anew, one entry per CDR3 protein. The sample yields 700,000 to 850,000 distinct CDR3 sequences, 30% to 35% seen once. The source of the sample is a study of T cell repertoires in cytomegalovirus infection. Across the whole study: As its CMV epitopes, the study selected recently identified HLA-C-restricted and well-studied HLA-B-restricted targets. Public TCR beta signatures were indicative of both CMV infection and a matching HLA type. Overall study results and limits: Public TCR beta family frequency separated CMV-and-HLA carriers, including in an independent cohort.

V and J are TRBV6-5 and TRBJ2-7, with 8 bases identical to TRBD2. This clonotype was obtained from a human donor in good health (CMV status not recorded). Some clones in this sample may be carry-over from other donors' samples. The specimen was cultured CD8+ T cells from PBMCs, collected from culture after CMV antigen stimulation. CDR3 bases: TGTGCCAGCAGTTATTCCCTTAAGGTAGCGGGGCTCTACGAGCAGTACTTC. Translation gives CASSYSLKVAGLYEQYF.